This is a list of T cell receptor beta chains from one sample in a study of T cell responses to AZD1222 COVID-19 vaccine. Sequencing was performed with immunoSEQ multiplex PCR; in TCRdb, only in-frame clones are kept and a portion is missing. The sample yields roughly 80,000 clones, around 87% seen once. The source material was peripheral blood, sampled on day 0 of MenACWY control vaccination. The receptors here all came from an adult in good health. Both conserved end residues are part of each CDR3. Fields, in order: clone size, D gene, J gene, V gene, CDR3 DNA, CDR3 protein. D genes are given only for firm matches. Some rows have no size entry. The others give once, few or many, or a class for an expanded clone.

>-|TRBD2|TRBJ2-7|TRBV5-5
TGTGCCAGCAGCTTGGGACTAGCCCTAGCCTACGAGCAGTACTTC
CASSLGLALAYEQYF
>few|TRBD2|TRBJ2-2|TRBV18
TGTGCCAGCTCACTCATCCAACAGAGGACTAGCGTGAACACCGGGGAGCTGTTTTTT
CASSLIQQRTSVNTGELFF
>once|-|TRBJ1-3|TRBV9
TGTGCCAGCAGCGTAGATTGGACCCAATCTGGAAACACCATATATTTT
CASSVDWTQSGNTIYF
>once|-|TRBJ2-3|TRBV28
TGTGCCAGCAGCCCGGCTAGAGGGGGCACAGATACGCAGTATTTT
CASSPARGGTDTQYF
>-|-|TRBJ2-1|TRBV7-8
TGTGCCAGCAGCCGAGGGAGCTCCTACAATGAGCAGTTCTTC
CASSRGSSYNEQFF
>-|TRBD2|TRBJ2-1|TRBV19
TGTGCCAGTAGCAGAGATCTAGCGGGACCTTACAATGAGCAGTTCTTC
CASSRDLAGPYNEQFF
>-|TRBD2|TRBJ2-7|TRBV11-2
TGTGCCAGCAGCTCCGGGACTAGCGGGGGCTACGAGCAGTACTTC
CASSSGTSGGYEQYF
>-|-|TRBJ1-1|TRBV10-2
TGCGCCAGCAGTGGGACGGTGAACACTGAAGCTTTCTTT
CASSGTVNTEAFF
>-|-|TRBJ1-1|TRBV15
TGTGCCACCAGCAGAGATTCAGGGGCCCTCCCCGGGAACACTGAAGCTTTCTTT
CATSRDSGALPGNTEAFF
>-|-|TRBJ1-5|TRBV5-6
TGTGCCAGCAGCCTGGCCGGGACCCACGGACAGCCCCAGCATTTT
CASSLAGTHGQPQHF
>-|-|TRBJ1-2|TRBV6-5
TGTGCCAGCAGCGGAGGGTATGGGGGGAACGGCTACACCTTC
CASSGGYGGNGYTF
>-|TRBD2|TRBJ2-1|TRBV9
TGTGCCAGCAGCGCCGTAGGGACTAGCGGGAATGAGCAGTTCTTC
CASSAVGTSGNEQFF
>-|-|TRBJ1-1|TRBV6-5
TGTGCCAGCGGGCCAGGGGAAGCTTTCTTT
CASGPGEAFF
>-|-|TRBJ1-1|TRBV6-2/TRBV6-3
TGTGCCAGCAGTCCCAGGGAGTGGGCTGAAGCTTTCTTT
CASSPREWAEAFF
>-|TRBD2|TRBJ2-1|TRBV7-3
TGTGCCAGCAGCTTCCAAACTAGCGGGTACAATGAGCAGTTCTTC
CASSFQTSGYNEQFF
>-|-|TRBJ1-1|TRBV3-1/TRBV3-2
TGTGCCAGCAGCCATTGGGAGGGGAACACTGAAGCTTTCTTT
CASSHWEGNTEAFF
>-|TRBD1|TRBJ1-1|TRBV5-1
TGCGCCAGCAGCTCCTTGGGACAGGGATTGAACACTGAAGCTTTCTTT
CASSSLGQGLNTEAFF
>-|-|TRBJ1-1|TRBV9
TGTGCCAGCAGCGGGGAGGGTGAGGCTTTCTTT
CASSGEGEAFF
>-|TRBD1|TRBJ1-2|TRBV7-2
TGTGCCAGCAGCTTAGGAACAGGGGAGGGCTACACCTTC
CASSLGTGEGYTF
>once|-|TRBJ1-2|TRBV10-3
TGTGCCATCACCGGGGACTCCCTAACACCCCATGGCTACACCTTC
CAITGDSLTPHGYTF